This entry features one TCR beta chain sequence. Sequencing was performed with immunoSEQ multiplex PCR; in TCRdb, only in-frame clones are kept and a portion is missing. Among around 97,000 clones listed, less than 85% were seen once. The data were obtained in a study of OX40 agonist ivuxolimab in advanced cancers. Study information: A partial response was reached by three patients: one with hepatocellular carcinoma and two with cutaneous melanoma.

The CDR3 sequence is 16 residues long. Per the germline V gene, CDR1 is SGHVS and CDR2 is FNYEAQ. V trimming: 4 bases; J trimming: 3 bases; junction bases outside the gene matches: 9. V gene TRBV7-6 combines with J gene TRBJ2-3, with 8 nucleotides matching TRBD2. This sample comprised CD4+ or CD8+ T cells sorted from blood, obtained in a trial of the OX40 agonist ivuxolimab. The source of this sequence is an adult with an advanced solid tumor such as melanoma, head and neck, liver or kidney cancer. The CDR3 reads CASSSGLAMRTDTQYF. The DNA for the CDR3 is TGTGCCAGCAGCTCCGGACTAGCCATGAGGACAGATACGCAGTATTTT.